This TCR beta chain was found in a study of human T cells and chemical hapten exposure. Study in general: Sensitization used 2% DPC on roughly 2 cm by roughly 2 cm upper inner arm skin.

V was cut by 2 bases and J by 3 bases, with 7 bases left in between. Germline V gives CDR1 SGHAT, CDR2 FQNNGV. The CDR3 sequence is 13 residues long. TCRdb reanalysed the RACE reads using MiXCR and keeps one entry per CDR3 protein. Counted here are about 120,000 distinct CDR3 sequences, roughly 13% occurring once; the ten biggest clones make up 0.92%. Whole-study results and caveats: TCRs exceeding 1 in 1000 frequency stayed unchanged with DPC sensitization.

For this clonotype: Its antigen remains unidentified.

The time point denotes: patch test 1, 2 weeks after DPC sensitization. Treatment reported: therapeutic diphenylcyclopropenone sensitization with weekly scalp DPC. The total RNA was obtained from whole blood that was not fractionated. The sample consisted of whole blood, taken in connection with sensitization to the hapten diphenylcyclopropenone (DPC). The chain employs TRBV11-2 and TRBJ1-1; TRBD1 might be the D (5 bases). This receptor was identified in a man younger than 30 with alopecia areata. Some clones in this sample may be carry-over from other donors' samples. In nucleotides, the CDR3 is TGTGCCAGCAGCTTATGGGGGTACACTGAAGCTTTCTTT. Amino acid sequence: CASSLWGYTEAFF.